The clone carrying this T cell receptor beta chain was counted many times. Its antigen is currently unknown. This sample is part of a study of T cells in Graves' hyperthyroidism and ophthalmopathy. The CDR3 extends over 14 amino acids. V lost 3 bases to trimming and J lost 7 bases, with 10 bases between them. RNA transcripts were the template for amplifying TCR beta CDR3 regions. Carried out on the TCR CDR3, a first-round RT-PCR used the HTBI primer set. Each CDR3 protein gets one entry after TCRdb re-called the multiplex PCR reads with MiXCR. The sample has around 520,000 distinct CDR3 sequences, 12% to 15% seen once. Whole-study findings and limits: A 13 V-J signature model discriminated ophthalmopathy versus stable hyperthyroidism.

Uncontrolled infection, other autoimmune disease, pregnancy or lactation disqualified patients from enrolment. Source material: blood. The rearrangement joins TRBV12-3 or TRBV12-4 to TRBJ1-6, with D perhaps TRBD1 (5 bases). This receptor was obtained from a woman in her thirties or forties with Graves' hyperthyroidism. The CDR3 is CASSLGGVNSPLHF. The CDR3 nucleotides read TGTGCCAGCAGTTTGGGGGGGGTCAATTCACCCCTCCACTTT.